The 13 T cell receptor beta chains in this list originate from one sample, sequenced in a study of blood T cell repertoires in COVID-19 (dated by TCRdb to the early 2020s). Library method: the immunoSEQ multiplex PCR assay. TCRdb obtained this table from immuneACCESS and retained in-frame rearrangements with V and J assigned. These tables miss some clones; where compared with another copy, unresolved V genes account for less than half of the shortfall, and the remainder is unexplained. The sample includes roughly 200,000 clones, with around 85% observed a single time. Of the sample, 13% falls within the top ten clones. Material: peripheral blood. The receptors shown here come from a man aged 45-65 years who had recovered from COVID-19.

The CDR3 protein is CASSQETARSSTDTQYF. DNA for the CDR3: TGTGCCAGCAGCCAAGAGACGGCTAGGTCTAGCACAGATACGCAGTATTTT. The chain carries TRBV4-2 and TRBJ2-3, with D unclear. This CDR3 is built from 17 residues. Germline V gene sequence: CDR1 LGHNA, CDR2 YNFKEQ. V was cut by 0 bases and J by 0 bases, with 13 bases left in between.

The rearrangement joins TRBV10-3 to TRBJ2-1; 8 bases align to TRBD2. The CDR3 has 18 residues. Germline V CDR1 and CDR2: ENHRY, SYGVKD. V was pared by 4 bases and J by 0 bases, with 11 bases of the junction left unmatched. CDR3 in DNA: TGTGCCATCAGTGGCCGGGGGGGGTCCCCGAGCTCCTACAATGAGCAGTTCTTC. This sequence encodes CAISGRGGSPSSYNEQFF.

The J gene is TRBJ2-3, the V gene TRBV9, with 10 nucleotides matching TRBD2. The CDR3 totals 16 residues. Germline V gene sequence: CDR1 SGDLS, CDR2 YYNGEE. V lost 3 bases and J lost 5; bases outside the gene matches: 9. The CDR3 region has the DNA TGTGCCAGCAGCGCCATACTAGCGGGAAGGGAAGATACGCAGTATTTT. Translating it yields CASSAILAGREDTQYF.

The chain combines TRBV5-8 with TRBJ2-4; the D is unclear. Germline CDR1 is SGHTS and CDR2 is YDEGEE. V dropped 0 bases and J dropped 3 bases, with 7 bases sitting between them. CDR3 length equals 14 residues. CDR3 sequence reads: CASSLAPVKNIQYF. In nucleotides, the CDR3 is TGTGCCAGCAGCTTGGCCCCGGTCAAAAACATTCAGTACTTC.

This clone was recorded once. The CDR3 DNA reads as TGTGCCAGCAGTGACCCTACTAGGACCGGGGAGCTGTTTTTT. Residues: CASSDPTRTGELFF. The chain carries TRBV6-4 and TRBJ2-2; D is perhaps TRBD2 (5 bases). The V end was cut by 2 bases, the J end by 5 bases, with 9 bases between. Germline V gives CDR1 MRHNA, CDR2 SNTAGT. The CDR3 is 14 residues long.

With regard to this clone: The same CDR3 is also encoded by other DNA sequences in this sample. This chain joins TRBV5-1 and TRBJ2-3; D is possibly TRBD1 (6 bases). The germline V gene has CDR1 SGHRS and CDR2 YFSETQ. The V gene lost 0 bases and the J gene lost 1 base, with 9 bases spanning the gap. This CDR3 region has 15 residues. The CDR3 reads CASSLVSGGTDTQYF. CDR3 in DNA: TGCGCCAGCAGCTTGGTGTCAGGGGGCACAGATACGCAGTATTTT. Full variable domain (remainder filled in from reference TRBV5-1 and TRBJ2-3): KAGVTQTPRYLIKTRGQQVTLSCSPISGHRSVSWYQQTPGQGLQFLFEYFSETQRNKGNFPGRFSGRQFSNSRSEMNVSTLELGDSALYLCASSLVSGGTDTQYFGPGTRLTVL.

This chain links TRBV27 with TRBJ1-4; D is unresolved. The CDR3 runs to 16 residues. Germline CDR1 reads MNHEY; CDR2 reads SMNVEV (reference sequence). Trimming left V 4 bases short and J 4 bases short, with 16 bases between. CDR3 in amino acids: CASSSSVGQYNEKLFF. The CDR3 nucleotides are TGTGCCAGCAGTTCCTCCGTTGGGCAGTATAATGAAAAACTGTTTTTT.

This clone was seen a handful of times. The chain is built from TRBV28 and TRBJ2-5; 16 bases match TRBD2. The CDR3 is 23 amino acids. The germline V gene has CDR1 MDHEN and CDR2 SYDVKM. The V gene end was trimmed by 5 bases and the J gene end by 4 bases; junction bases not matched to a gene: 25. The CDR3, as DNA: TGTGCCAGCAGTATACCGGGACCCGTGATAAAGGGACTAGCGGGAGGGCCCCGAGAGACCCAGTACTTC. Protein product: CASSIPGPVIKGLAGGPRETQYF.

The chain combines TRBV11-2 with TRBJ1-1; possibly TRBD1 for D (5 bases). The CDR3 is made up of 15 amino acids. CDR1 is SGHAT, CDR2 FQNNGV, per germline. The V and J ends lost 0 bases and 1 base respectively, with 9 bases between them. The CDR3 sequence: CASSLEGQGNTEAFF. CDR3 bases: TGTGCCAGCAGCTTAGAGGGGCAGGGGAACACTGAAGCTTTCTTT.

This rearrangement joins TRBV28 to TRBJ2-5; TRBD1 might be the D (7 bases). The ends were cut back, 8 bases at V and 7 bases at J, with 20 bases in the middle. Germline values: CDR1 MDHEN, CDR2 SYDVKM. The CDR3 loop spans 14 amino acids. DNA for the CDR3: TGTGCCAGCCGACAGGGCGGGGCAAAGTGGACCCAGTACTTC. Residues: CASRQGGAKWTQYF.

The CDR3 DNA sequence: TGTGCCAGCAGCGTACAGGGTGACTATGGCTACACCTTC. This encodes CASSVQGDYGYTF. The chain links TRBV9 to TRBJ1-2, with D perhaps TRBD1 (5 bases). Looked up from germline, CDR1 is SGDLS and CDR2 is YYNGEE. The V gene lost 1 base and the J gene lost 3 bases, with 7 bases spanning the gap. The CDR3 spans 13 residues. The full variable domain, its missing parts supplied by reference TRBV9 and TRBJ1-2, is DSGVTQTPKHLITATGQRVTLRCSPRSGDLSVYWYQQSLDQGLQFLIQYYNGEERAKGNILERFSAQQFPDLHSELNLSSLELGDSALYFCASSVQGDYGYTFGSGTRLTVV.

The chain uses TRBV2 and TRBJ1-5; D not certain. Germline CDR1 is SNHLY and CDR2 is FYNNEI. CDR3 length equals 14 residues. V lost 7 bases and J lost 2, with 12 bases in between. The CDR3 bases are TGTGCCAGCATGGTAGGCGGGGGCAATCAGCCCCAGCATTTT. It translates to CASMVGGGNQPQHF.

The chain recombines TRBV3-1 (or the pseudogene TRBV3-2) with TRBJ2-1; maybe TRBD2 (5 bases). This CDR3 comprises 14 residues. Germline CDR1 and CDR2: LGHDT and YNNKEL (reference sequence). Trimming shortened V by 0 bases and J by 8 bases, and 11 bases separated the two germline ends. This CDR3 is CASSQDPLAYEQFF. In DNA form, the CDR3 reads TGTGCCAGCAGCCAAGATCCCCTAGCATATGAGCAGTTCTTC.